This TCR beta chain derives from a study of T cell repertoires in urothelial bladder cancer. Study-wide findings and caveats: Median infiltrating lymphocyte percentage was around 2% in carcinoma specimens. Urothelial carcinoma specimens: median approximately 6,000 T cells versus about 26,000 in benign.

In regard to this clone: The antigen remains undetermined. Sequence at one end of the junction differs from germline and may be a read error.

The CDR3 contains 13 residues. Germline-derived CDR1 and CDR2 are PRHDT and FYEKMQ (reference sequence). Profiled with immunoSEQ multiplex PCR; TCRdb holds only in-frame clones, not every one. This sample carries 6,800 or so clones, 71% of them seen once, and the ten largest clones take 9.5% to 15%. Sequenced input: tumor-infiltrating cells from bladder cancer. The clonotype was recovered from a human donor with urothelial carcinoma. V and J are TRBV13 and TRBJ1-1; possibly TRBD1 for D (5 bases). CDR3 sequence: CASSSQGNIEAFF. For the CDR3, the DNA is TGTGCCAGCAGTTCGCAGGGAAACATTGAAGCTTTCTTT.